The 22 T cell receptor beta chains listed next were all sequenced from one sample in a study of cytomegalovirus exposure and HLA in healthy donors. Amplification used 60 Vbeta primers and 13 Jbeta primers. Some clones are missing from TCRdb's copy, which holds only in-frame ones; the method was immunoSEQ multiplex PCR. The sample lists about 150,000 clones, over 65% occurring once. The sequenced sample was PBMCs. These receptors came from a woman aged 40 to 49 in good health and CMV-seronegative.

The count of this clone is one. The chain couples TRBV5-1 to TRBJ2-3, with 9 nucleotides matching TRBD2. This CDR3 comprises 15 residues. V dropped 1 base and J dropped 5; count of bases not matched to a gene: 5. Germline CDR1 SGHRS, CDR2 YFSETQ. CDR3 sequence (DNA): TGCGCCAGCAGCTTGTCTAGCGGGGTTGGAGATACGCAGTATTTT. This translates into CASSLSSGVGDTQYF.

This clone was detected only once. This chain joins TRBV5-5 and TRBJ2-7; 8 bases line up with TRBD1. Per germline, CDR1 SGHKS and CDR2 YYEKEE (reference sequence). CDR3 length equals 14 residues. The trim removed 2 bases at V and 5 bases at J, leaving 6 bases unmatched. The CDR3 DNA reads as TGTGCCAGCAGCTTTACCAGGGGGCGGAACGAGCAGTACTTC. Translating gives CASSFTRGRNEQYF.

This clone has just a few counts. This rearrangement joins TRBV6-1 to TRBJ1-2, with TRBD1 matching over 7 bases. There are 12 residues in the CDR3. Germline CDR1 is MNHNS and CDR2 is SASEGT. V gave up 6 bases and J gave up 7 bases; unmatched junction bases: 5. CDR3 region: CASRKDRLGYTF. In nucleotides, the CDR3 is TGTGCCAGCAGGAAGGACAGGCTTGGCTACACCTTC.

The rearrangement joins TRBV25-1 to TRBJ2-3; D unclear. This CDR3 is built from 15 residues. V was pared by 0 bases and J by 3 bases, with 10 bases between. Germline CDR1 MGHDK, CDR2 SYGVNS. DNA for the CDR3: TGTGCCAGCAGTGAATATAGGCTAGAGACAGATACGCAGTATTTT. This gives the protein CASSEYRLETDTQYF.

The V gene is TRBV11-2, the J gene TRBJ1-3, with 9 bases identical to TRBD1. The CDR3 sequence is 15 residues long. Germline values: CDR1 SGHAT, CDR2 FQNNGV. After removal of 5 bases from V and 4 bases from J, the junction contained 6 bases not matched to a gene. The CDR3 DNA follows: TGTGCCAGCAGCCCGGACAGGGGTCCGGGAAACACCATATATTTT. Translation gives CASSPDRGPGNTIYF.

The V and J genes are TRBV6-1 and TRBJ2-5, with 7 bases aligning to TRBD1. Looked up from germline, CDR1 is MNHNS and CDR2 is SASEGT. J was trimmed by 4 bases and V by 4 bases; bases with no gene match: 9. CDR3 length: 15 amino acids. The CDR3 spells CASSAYRGWVETQYF. CDR3 bases: TGTGCCAGCAGTGCCTACAGGGGCTGGGTAGAGACCCAGTACTTC.

This clone was counted once. The same CDR3 also results from other DNA sequences found in this sample. V gene TRBV5-1 combines with J gene TRBJ2-7; no clear D gene. CDR3 length: 13 residues. V shed 0 bases and J shed 4 bases, with 8 bases lying between them. Per germline, CDR1 SGHRS and CDR2 YFSETQ. CDR3: CASSLGQDYEQYF. The CDR3 nucleotides are TGCGCCAGCAGCTTGGGCCAGGATTACGAGCAGTACTTC.

This clone appeared once. The rearrangement joins TRBV5-4 to TRBJ2-7; maybe TRBD2 (6 bases). This CDR3 has 14 amino acids. Trimming shortened V by 0 bases and J by 5 bases, and 12 bases separated the two germline ends. Germline V lookup: CDR1 SGHNT, CDR2 YYREEE (reference sequence). CDR3 amino acids: CASSLVGGSDEQYF. The CDR3 DNA follows: TGTGCCAGCAGCTTGGTGGGGGGTTCTGACGAGCAGTACTTC.

The chain is built from TRBV7-9 and TRBJ1-1, with a weak D call TRBD1 (5 bases). The germline CDR1 and CDR2 sequences are SEHNR and FQNEAQ (reference sequence). CDR3 size: 14 residues. V lost 3 bases, J lost 10 bases, and 18 bases lay in between. CDR3 protein: CASSLGSRVWAAFF. The CDR3 nucleotides are TGTGCCAGCAGCTTGGGGTCCAGGGTCTGGGCAGCTTTCTTT.

The chain couples TRBV6-4 to TRBJ1-2, with 10 bases identical to TRBD1. The CDR3 sequence is 14 residues long. From germline, CDR1 is MRHNA and CDR2 SNTAGT. Unmatched junction bases numbered 9, after V lost 6 bases and J lost 8 bases. The CDR3 nucleotides are TGTGCCAGCAGACCGGGACAGGGGTCAGGAGGCTACACCTTC. It codes for CASRPGQGSGGYTF.

The rearrangement joins TRBV7-2 to TRBJ1-1; D remains ambiguous. There are 13 residues in the CDR3. V lost 0 bases to trimming and J lost 4 bases, with 6 bases between them. Germline V gene lookup returns CDR1 SGHTA and CDR2 FQGNSA. CDR3 loop: CASSLAMATEAFF. In DNA, the CDR3 is TGTGCCAGCAGCTTAGCGATGGCCACTGAAGCTTTCTTT.

The chain combines TRBV6-6 with TRBJ2-4; 9 bases agree with TRBD1. Looked up from germline, CDR1 is MNHNY and CDR2 is SVGAGI (reference sequence). The CDR3 spans 16 residues. The trim removed 5 bases at V and 1 base at J, leaving 6 bases unmatched. CDR3 coding DNA: TGTGCCAGCAGTCCCCTGACAGGGGGGGCCAAAAACATTCAGTACTTC. Translation: CASSPLTGGAKNIQYF.

This chain uses TRBV29-1 with TRBJ2-7; possible D gene TRBD1, 5 bases. The length of the CDR3 is 12 residues. Germline CDR1 and CDR2: SQVTM and ANQGSEA. Trimming pared 4 bases from V and 6 bases from J, leaving 13 bases between. CDR3 protein: CSVGSGLGEQYF. CDR3 in DNA: TGCAGCGTTGGCTCAGGGCTTGGCGAGCAGTACTTC.

This sequence joins TRBV27 and TRBJ2-3, with TRBD2 matching 8 bases. Germline V gene lookup returns CDR1 MNHEY and CDR2 SMNVEV (reference sequence). The junction had 11 bases not matched to a gene; V was cut back by 1 base and J by 8 bases. The length of the CDR3 is 16 residues. CDR3 sequence reads: CASSLLLAGGPGTQYF. The CDR3 nucleotides read TGTGCCAGCAGTTTATTGCTTGCGGGGGGCCCAGGTACGCAGTATTTT.

This chain joins TRBV21-1 and TRBJ1-5. TRBV21-1 is an annotated pseudogene. The length of the CDR3 is 16 residues. The CDR3, as DNA: TGTGCCAGCAGCAAAGGTCGATGGGGAGGCAATCAGCCCCAGCATTTT. Translation: CASSKGRWGGNQPQHF.

The rearrangement joins TRBV6-1 to TRBJ2-2; D is uncertain. The length of the CDR3 is 16 residues. Germline V gives CDR1 MNHNS, CDR2 SASEGT. V was shortened by 0 bases and J by 2 bases, with 10 bases between the two germline ends. CDR3 protein: CASSEAVGLNTGELFF. CDR3 DNA sequence: TGTGCCAGCAGTGAAGCAGTGGGCCTCAACACCGGGGAGCTGTTTTTT.

The V and J genes are TRBV28 and TRBJ1-6; 9 positions match TRBD1. Trimming cost V 6 bases and J 9 bases; bases outside gene matches: 9. Germline CDR1 MDHEN, CDR2 SYDVKM. CDR3 size: 15 residues. DNA of the CDR3: TGTGCCAGCAGCTTCAGGGACAGGGCGGTTTCACCCCTCCACTTT. This sequence encodes CASSFRDRAVSPLHF. Drawing the rest from reference TRBV28 and TRBJ1-6, the complete variable domain is DVKVTQSSRYLVKRTGEKVFLECVQDMDHENMFWYRQDPGLGLRLIYFSYDVKMKEKGDIPEGYSVSREKKERFSLILESASTNQTSMYLCASSFRDRAVSPLHFGNGTRLTVT.

This clone was detected only a few times. V gene TRBV5-5 combines with J gene TRBJ2-2; 9 bases are shared with TRBD1. Germline CDR1 is SGHKS and CDR2 is YYEKEE (reference sequence). CDR3 length: 15 residues. The junction had 5 bases not matched to a gene; V was cut back by 5 bases and J by 3 bases. CDR3 nucleotide sequence: TGTGCCAGCAGTAGACAGGGGGATGACACCGGGGAGCTGTTTTTT. It translates to CASSRQGDDTGELFF.

The chain is built from TRBV27 and TRBJ1-1, with D possibly matching TRBD1 (5 bases). V was cut by 6 bases and J by 4 bases, with 18 bases left in between. CDR3 length equals 15 residues. Germline V gene data show CDR1 as MNHEY and CDR2 as SMNVEV (reference sequence). In nucleotides, the CDR3 is TGTGCCAGCAGAAGCTTAGGGGTATTCGGCACTGAAGCTTTCTTT. As protein: CASRSLGVFGTEAFF.

The rearrangement joins TRBV15 to TRBJ2-2, with D tentatively TRBD1 (5 bases). Germline assignment: CDR1 LNHNV and CDR2 YYDKDF (reference sequence). Trimming took off 1 base at V and 4 bases at J, with 10 bases between the two ends. CDR3 size: 15 residues. The CDR3 bases are TGTGCCACCAGCAGAGGGGCAGGGCCCACCGGGGAGCTGTTTTTT. This codes for CATSRGAGPTGELFF.

V gene TRBV5-4 combines with J gene TRBJ2-1; 7 positions match TRBD2. Looked up from germline, CDR1 is SGHNT and CDR2 is YYREEE (reference sequence). With V trimmed by 6 bases and J by 8 bases, 8 bases remained unmatched. The CDR3 runs 13 residues. The CDR3 DNA reads TGTGCCAGCACGCGTGCTAGCGGCGATGAGCAGTTCTTC. Amino acid sequence: CASTRASGDEQFF.

This clone was detected only a few times. The chain recombines TRBV7-3 with TRBJ2-2; 13 nucleotides match TRBD2. V lost 2 bases and J lost 7; bases outside the gene matches: 13. This CDR3 region has 19 residues. The germline V gene has CDR1 SGHTA and CDR2 FQGTGA. CDR3 DNA: TGTGCCAGCAGCTTACGTGCCCCCACTAGCGGGGGGGCCGTCGGGGAGCTGTTTTTT. It yields the protein CASSLRAPTSGGAVGELFF.